Presented here are 29 T cell receptor beta chains from one specimen sequenced in a study of OX40 agonist ivuxolimab in advanced cancers. Method: immunoSEQ multiplex PCR; TCRdb's copy keeps in-frame clones and lacks some. The table records around 71,000 clones, roughly 86% of them present only once. Here the sequenced sample was CD4+ or CD8+ T cells sorted from blood, taken in a trial of the OX40 agonist ivuxolimab. The origin of the receptors is an adult with an advanced solid tumor such as melanoma, head and neck, liver or kidney cancer.

The genes are TRBV5-6 and TRBJ2-3; 7 bases fit TRBD2. The V and J ends lost 0 bases and 3 bases, in that order; junction bases with no gene match: 1. The CDR3 contains 14 residues. Germline V gene lookup returns CDR1 SGHDT and CDR2 YYEEEE. CDR3 DNA: TGTGCCAGCAGCTTGGGGGGAGGGACAGATACGCAGTATTTT. Translated, it gives CASSLGGGTDTQYF.

This clone was found once. V gene TRBV28 combines with J gene TRBJ1-1; D unclear. Germline CDR1 MDHEN, CDR2 SYDVKM. This CDR3 spans 11 amino acids. Trimming took off 7 bases at V and 6 bases at J, with 9 bases between the two ends. The CDR3 protein is CASKTVAEAFF. CDR3 bases: TGTGCCAGCAAAACGGTCGCTGAAGCTTTCTTT.

The chain recombines TRBV5-5 with TRBJ2-5; 8 nucleotides line up with TRBD2. The CDR3 runs 17 residues. Germline V lookup: CDR1 SGHKS, CDR2 YYEKEE (reference sequence). Unmatched junction bases numbered 11, after V lost 0 bases and J lost 4 bases. CDR3 protein: CASSLGGAGGPGETQYF. The DNA for the CDR3 is TGTGCCAGCAGCTTGGGTGGGGCGGGAGGCCCCGGAGAGACCCAGTACTTC.

This chain joins TRBV28 and TRBJ2-2; 9 bases match TRBD2. CDR3 length equals 15 residues. J gave up 6 bases and V 4 bases, and 6 bases lay outside the gene matches. Germline lookup yields CDR1 MDHEN and CDR2 SYDVKM. As DNA, the CDR3 is TGTGCCAGCAGTTACGGACTAGCGATCCCCGGGGAGCTGTTTTTT. Protein sequence: CASSYGLAIPGELFF.

The gene calls are TRBV19 and TRBJ2-7; 11 bases align to TRBD2. This CDR3 is built from 15 residues. In germline, CDR1 is LNHDA, CDR2 SQIVND (reference sequence). V shed 7 bases, J shed 5 bases, and the junction held 10 bases outside the gene matches. The CDR3 spells CASTPGPSGRHEQYF. The DNA for the CDR3 is TGTGCCAGTACCCCAGGGCCTAGCGGGAGGCACGAGCAGTACTTC.

The chain carries TRBV7-9 and TRBJ1-1, with 10 positions matching TRBD1. Germline assignment: CDR1 SEHNR and CDR2 FQNEAQ (reference sequence). The CDR3 sequence is 15 residues long. Losses at the gene ends were 5 bases for V and 4 bases for J; bases not matched to a gene: 7. The CDR3 DNA reads TGTGCCAGCAGCCCCTCGGGACAGGGGTCCACTGAAGCTTTCTTT. Its protein is CASSPSGQGSTEAFF.

The V gene is TRBV6-1, the J gene TRBJ2-3; D possibly corresponds to TRBD2 (5 bases). The CDR3 runs to 14 residues. Trimming pared 7 bases from V and 4 bases from J, leaving 15 bases between. Germline V lookup: CDR1 MNHNS, CDR2 SASEGT. CDR3 sequence: CASINPLGADTQYF. The CDR3 nucleotides read TGTGCCAGCATTAATCCCCTCGGGGCAGATACGCAGTATTTT.

The V and J genes are TRBV28 and TRBJ2-7, with D tentatively TRBD1 (5 bases). V lost 6 bases and J lost 2, with 26 bases in between. CDR1 and CDR2 from the germline V gene are MDHEN and SYDVKM. The CDR3 runs to 18 residues. CDR3 coding DNA: TGTGCCAGCAGGGGCGCAGGGTGGATGACTTACCTGCCCTACGAGCAGTACTTC. Translation gives CASRGAGWMTYLPYEQYF.

This chain's CDR3 is CASSGSGQGNEKLFF. The CDR3, as DNA: TGTGCCAGCAGTGGATCGGGACAGGGGAATGAAAAACTGTTTTTT. The J gene is TRBJ1-4, the V gene TRBV28, with TRBD1 matching over 10 bases. The CDR3 has 15 residues. The V gene's germline CDR1 is MDHEN and CDR2 SYDVKM. Losses at the gene ends were 5 bases for V and 5 bases for J; bases not matched to a gene: 5.

This sequence joins TRBV7-9 and TRBJ2-3; D call uncertain. Germline assignment: CDR1 SEHNR and CDR2 FQNEAQ (reference sequence). V lost 1 base and J 2 bases, leaving 10 bases between the germline ends. There are 15 residues in the CDR3. CDR3 protein: CASSLVQLDTDTQYF. The CDR3 DNA follows: TGTGCCAGCAGCTTAGTCCAGCTGGACACAGATACGCAGTATTTT.

V is TRBV11-2 and J is TRBJ1-1, with D hard to call. The V and J ends lost 2 bases and 3 bases respectively, with 10 bases between them. Germline values: CDR1 SGHAT, CDR2 FQNNGV. The CDR3 totals 14 residues. The DNA for the CDR3 is TGTGCCAGCAGCTTAATACTTCGGGACACTGAAGCTTTCTTT. This sequence encodes CASSLILRDTEAFF.

In this sample, this clone turned up once. V is TRBV7-2 and J is TRBJ2-1, with D possibly TRBD2 on 5 matching bases. The V end was cut by 5 bases, the J end by 5 bases, with 13 bases between. Germline CDR1 reads SGHTA; CDR2 reads FQGNSA. The CDR3 loop spans 14 amino acids. For the CDR3, the DNA is TGTGCCAGCAGCCCCTGGGGAGACAACAATGAGCAGTTCTTC. It is translated as CASSPWGDNNEQFF. The full variable domain, completed using reference TRBV7-2 and TRBJ2-1, is GAGVSQSPSNKVTEKGKDVELRCDPISGHTALYWYRQSLGQGLEFLIYFQGNSAPDKSGLPSDRFSAERTGGSVSTLTIQRTQQEDSAVYLCASSPWGDNNEQFFGPGTRLTVL.

The V gene is TRBV11-3, the J gene TRBJ2-3; 7 bases are a match to TRBD2. The CDR3 has 15 amino acids. CDR1 SGHNT and CDR2 YENEEA come from the germline V gene. J lost 4 bases, V lost 5 bases, and 9 bases had no gene match. The chain's CDR3 is CASSLSGAGSDTQYF. In nucleotides, the CDR3 is TGTGCCAGCAGCCTGAGCGGAGCGGGGTCAGATACGCAGTATTTT. The variable domain in full, with the rest retrieved from reference TRBV11-3 and TRBJ2-3, is EAGVVQSPRYKIIEKKQPVAFWCNPISGHNTLYWYLQNLGQGPELLIRYENEEAVDDSQLPKDRFSAERLKGVDSTLKIQPAELGDSAVYLCASSLSGAGSDTQYFGPGTRLTVL.

The chain combines TRBV7-2 with TRBJ2-1; 14 bases map to TRBD2. CDR1 and CDR2 from the germline V gene are SGHTA and FQGNSA. After removal of 5 bases from V and 9 bases from J, the junction contained 9 bases not matched to a gene. The CDR3 is made up of 16 amino acids. The CDR3 DNA reads as TGTGCCAGCAGCCCACCGGGACTAGCGGGAGCGGCTGAGCAGTTCTTC. This sequence encodes CASSPPGLAGAAEQFF.

The chain couples TRBV2 to TRBJ1-1; TRBD1 agrees at 8 bases. Losses at the gene ends were 2 bases for V and 6 bases for J; bases not matched to a gene: 5. Germline assignment: CDR1 SNHLY and CDR2 FYNNEI. The CDR3 length is 14 residues. The CDR3 is CASSEQGAPAEAFF. The CDR3 DNA reads TGTGCCAGCAGTGAACAGGGGGCGCCGGCTGAAGCTTTCTTT.

The rearrangement uses TRBV6-5 and TRBJ2-3; 7 positions agree with TRBD1. The CDR3 is made up of 15 amino acids. Germline CDR1 MNHEY, CDR2 SVGAGI. V trimming: 3 bases; J trimming: 3 bases; junction bases outside the gene matches: 6. This chain's CDR3 is CASSYGDRRTDTQYF. The DNA of the CDR3 is TGTGCCAGCAGTTATGGGGACAGAAGGACAGATACGCAGTATTTT.

The genes are TRBV2 and TRBJ2-5; TRBD2 matches at 7 bases. V lost 2 bases, J lost 5 bases, and 2 bases stayed unmatched. The germline gives CDR1 SNHLY, CDR2 FYNNEI. The CDR3 has 13 amino acids. The CDR3 reads CASSEFGRETQYF. In DNA, the CDR3 is TGTGCCAGCAGTGAATTCGGGAGGGAGACCCAGTACTTC.

For the CDR3, the DNA is TGTGCCAGTAAAGTAGGGGGGAACACTGAAGCTTTCTTT. Translation gives CASKVGGNTEAFF. V gene TRBV19 combines with J gene TRBJ1-1, with D maybe TRBD1 (6 bases). The CDR3 has 13 amino acids. Trimming took off 7 bases at V and 1 base at J, with 10 bases between the two ends. CDR1 is LNHDA and CDR2 is SQIVND in the germline V gene (reference sequence).

The CDR3 loop is CASSATGGMNEQYF. As DNA, the CDR3 is TGTGCCAGTAGTGCCACAGGGGGCATGAACGAGCAGTACTTC. V is TRBV19 and J is TRBJ2-7, with 9 bases identical to TRBD1. CDR1 and CDR2 from the germline V gene are LNHDA and SQIVND (reference sequence). With 5 bases clipped from V and 5 bases from J, the junction kept 7 bases outside the gene matches. This CDR3 contains 14 residues. Based on the CDR3 plus reference TRBV19 and TRBJ2-7, the full variable domain is DGGITQSPKYLFRKEGQNVTLSCEQNLNHDAMYWYRQDPGQGLRLIYYSQIVNDFQKGDIAEGYSVSREKKESFPLTVTSAQKNPTAFYLCASSATGGMNEQYFGPGTRLTVT.

This chain joins TRBV5-1 and TRBJ2-2; 7 positions match TRBD2. Germline CDR1 and CDR2: SGHRS and YFSETQ. The CDR3 is made up of 16 amino acids. J gave up 0 bases and V 4 bases, and 6 bases lay outside the gene matches. The CDR3 is CASSLGDYSNTGELFF. CDR3 coding DNA: TGCGCCAGCAGCCTGGGGGACTACTCGAACACCGGGGAGCTGTTTTTT. Using reference TRBV5-1 and TRBJ2-2 for the parts outside the CDR3, the full variable domain is KAGVTQTPRYLIKTRGQQVTLSCSPISGHRSVSWYQQTPGQGLQFLFEYFSETQRNKGNFPGRFSGRQFSNSRSEMNVSTLELGDSALYLCASSLGDYSNTGELFFGEGSRLTVL.

This sequence joins TRBV19 and TRBJ1-5; 10 nucleotides line up with TRBD1. Germline assignment: CDR1 LNHDA and CDR2 SQIVND (reference sequence). The CDR3 length is 16 residues. The V segment lost 8 bases and the J segment 6 bases; nucleotides outside the gene matches: 13. CDR3 sequence (DNA): TGTGCCAGTCTTCAGACAGGGGGCTCGAAGACTCAGCCCCAGCATTTT. As protein: CASLQTGGSKTQPQHF.

This clone was observed a few times. The V and J genes are TRBV27 and TRBJ2-5, with D possibly called TRBD1 or TRBD2 (5 bases each). There are 14 residues in the CDR3. The germline gives CDR1 MNHEY, CDR2 SMNVEV (reference sequence). V was trimmed by 5 bases and J by 1 base, leaving 11 bases between them. In DNA, the CDR3 is TGTGCCAGCAGTCCTCCGGGGCTCCAAGAGACCCAGTACTTC. This codes for CASSPPGLQETQYF.

V usage is TRBV27 and J usage is TRBJ1-3, with D possibly TRBD1 on 5 matching bases. The germline gives CDR1 MNHEY, CDR2 SMNVEV (reference sequence). This CDR3 is built from 16 residues. Trimming took 1 base from V and 0 from J, leaving 10 bases between them. The CDR3 DNA follows: TGTGCCAGCAGTTTATTGGACACCATCTCTGGAAACACCATATATTTT. This sequence encodes CASSLLDTISGNTIYF.

The chain is built from TRBV18 and TRBJ2-3, with 10 bases lining up with TRBD2. V lost 10 bases to trimming and J lost 2 bases; unmatched junction nucleotides: 6. The CDR3 runs 14 residues. Per the germline V gene, CDR1 is KGHSH and CDR2 is LQKENI. The CDR3 region has the DNA TGTGCCACCTCCGGGACTAGCGACACAGATACGCAGTATTTT. It encodes CATSGTSDTDTQYF.

The chain employs TRBV6-1 and TRBJ2-2; TRBD2 might be the D (6 bases). CDR1 MNHNS and CDR2 SASEGT come from the germline V gene. V shed 8 bases and J shed 3 bases, with 16 bases lying between them. The CDR3 runs 15 residues. In nucleotides, the CDR3 is TGTGCCAGCTTCCGGATGGGGGGATACACCGGGGAGCTGTTTTTT. Encoded protein: CASFRMGGYTGELFF.

This clone has just one count. The CDR3 loop reads CASRGGGIYEQYF. CDR3 coding DNA: TGCGCCAGCAGAGGAGGGGGGATCTACGAGCAGTACTTC. The rearrangement uses TRBV5-1 and TRBJ2-7, with D perhaps being TRBD1 or TRBD2 (6 bases each). Between the trimmed V and J ends, which lost 5 bases and 3 bases, there was a span of 12 bases. CDR3 length: 13 amino acids. Germline values: CDR1 SGHRS, CDR2 YFSETQ.

The CDR3: CATNRGQAYEQYF. The CDR3 DNA follows: TGTGCCACCAACAGGGGGCAGGCCTACGAGCAGTACTTC. V gene TRBV10-3 combines with J gene TRBJ2-7, with 9 bases fitting TRBD1. V trimming: 10 bases; J trimming: 2 bases; junction bases outside the gene matches: 6. CDR3 length equals 13 residues. Looked up from germline, CDR1 is ENHRY and CDR2 is SYGVKD.

The V gene is TRBV7-2, the J gene TRBJ2-1; tentatively, D is TRBD1 (6 bases). Germline-derived CDR1 and CDR2 are SGHTA and FQGNSA. V was cut by 4 bases and J by 4 bases, with 8 bases left in between. This CDR3 comprises 13 residues. The CDR3 loop is CASSWQGYNEQFF. The CDR3 DNA reads TGTGCCAGCAGCTGGCAGGGGTACAATGAGCAGTTCTTC.

The rearrangement uses TRBV19 and TRBJ2-1; 14 bases fit TRBD2. V trimming: 5 bases; J trimming: 7 bases; junction bases outside the gene matches: 7. Germline V gives CDR1 LNHDA, CDR2 SQIVND (reference sequence). This CDR3 region has 16 residues. The CDR3 loop is CASSLRLAGGRNEQFF. Written as DNA, the CDR3 is TGTGCCAGTAGTCTGCGACTAGCGGGAGGGCGGAATGAGCAGTTCTTC.